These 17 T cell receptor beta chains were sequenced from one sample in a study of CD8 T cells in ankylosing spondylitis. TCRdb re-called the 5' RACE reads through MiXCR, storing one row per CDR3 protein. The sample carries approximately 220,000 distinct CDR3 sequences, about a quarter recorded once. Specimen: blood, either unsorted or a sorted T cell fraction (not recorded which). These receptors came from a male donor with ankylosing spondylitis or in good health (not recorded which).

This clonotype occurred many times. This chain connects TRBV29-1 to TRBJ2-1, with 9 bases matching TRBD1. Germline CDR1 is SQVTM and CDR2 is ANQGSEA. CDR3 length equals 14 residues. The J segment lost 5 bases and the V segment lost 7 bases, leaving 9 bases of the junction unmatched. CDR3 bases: TGCAGCGGGGCCGGGGACAGGGCCCACAATGAGCAGTTCTTC. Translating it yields CSGAGDRAHNEQFF.

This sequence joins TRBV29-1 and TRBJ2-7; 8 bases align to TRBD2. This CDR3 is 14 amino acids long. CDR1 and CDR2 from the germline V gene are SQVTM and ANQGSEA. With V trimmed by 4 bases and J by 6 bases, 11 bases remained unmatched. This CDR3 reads CSVVSGGYLSEQYF. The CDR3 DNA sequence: TGCAGCGTTGTCTCGGGGGGGTATTTGAGCGAGCAGTACTTC.

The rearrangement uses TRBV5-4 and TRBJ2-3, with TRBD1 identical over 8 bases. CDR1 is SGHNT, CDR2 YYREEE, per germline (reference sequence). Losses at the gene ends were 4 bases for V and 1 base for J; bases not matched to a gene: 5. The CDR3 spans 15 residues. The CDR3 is CASSPDRAGTDTQYF. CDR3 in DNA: TGTGCCAGCAGCCCGGACAGGGCAGGCACAGATACGCAGTATTTT.

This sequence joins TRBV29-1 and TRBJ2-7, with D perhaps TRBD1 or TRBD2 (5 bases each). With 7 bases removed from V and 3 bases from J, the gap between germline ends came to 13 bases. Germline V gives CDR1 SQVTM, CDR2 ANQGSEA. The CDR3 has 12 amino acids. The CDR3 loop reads CSAFEGNYEQYF. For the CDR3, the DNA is TGCAGCGCGTTCGAGGGGAACTACGAGCAGTACTTC.

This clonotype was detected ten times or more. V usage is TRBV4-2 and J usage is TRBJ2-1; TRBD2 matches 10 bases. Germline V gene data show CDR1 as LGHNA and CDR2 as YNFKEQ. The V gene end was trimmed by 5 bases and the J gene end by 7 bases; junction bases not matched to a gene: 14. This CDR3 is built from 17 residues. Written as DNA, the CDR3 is TGTGCCAGCAGCTGGACTAGCGGACCTCAGCGAGGAAATGAGCAGTTCTTC. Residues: CASSWTSGPQRGNEQFF.

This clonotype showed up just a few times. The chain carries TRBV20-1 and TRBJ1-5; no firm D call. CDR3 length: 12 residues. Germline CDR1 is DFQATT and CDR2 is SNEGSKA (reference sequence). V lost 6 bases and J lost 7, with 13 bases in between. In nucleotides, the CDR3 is TGCAGTGCCCCCTCCGGGGAACAGCCCCAGCATTTT. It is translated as CSAPSGEQPQHF.

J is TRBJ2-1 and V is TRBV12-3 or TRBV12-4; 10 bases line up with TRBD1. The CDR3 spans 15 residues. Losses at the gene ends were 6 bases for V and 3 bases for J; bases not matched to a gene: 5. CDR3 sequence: CASSPRDRGYNEQFF. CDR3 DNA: TGTGCCAGCAGCCCGCGGGACAGGGGCTACAATGAGCAGTTCTTC.

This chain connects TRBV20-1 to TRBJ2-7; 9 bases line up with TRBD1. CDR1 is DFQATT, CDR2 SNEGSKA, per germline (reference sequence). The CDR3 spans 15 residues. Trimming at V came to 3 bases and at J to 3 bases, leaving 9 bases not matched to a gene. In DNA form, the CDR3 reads TGCAGTGCTAGCCCCCCCACAGGGGGCCACTACGAGCAGTACTTC. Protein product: CSASPPTGGHYEQYF.

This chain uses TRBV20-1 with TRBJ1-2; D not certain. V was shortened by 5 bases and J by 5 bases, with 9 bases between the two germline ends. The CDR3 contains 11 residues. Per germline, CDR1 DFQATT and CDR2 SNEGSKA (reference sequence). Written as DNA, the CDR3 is TGCAGTGCTGGCTCGGGGTATGGCTACACCTTC. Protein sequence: CSAGSGYGYTF.

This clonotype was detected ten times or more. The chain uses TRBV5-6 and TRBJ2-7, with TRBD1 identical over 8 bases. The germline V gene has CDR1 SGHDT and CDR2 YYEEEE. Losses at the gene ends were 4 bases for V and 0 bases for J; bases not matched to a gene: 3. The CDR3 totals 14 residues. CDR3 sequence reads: CASSRTGSSYEQYF. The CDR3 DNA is TGTGCCAGCAGCCGGACAGGGAGCTCCTACGAGCAGTACTTC. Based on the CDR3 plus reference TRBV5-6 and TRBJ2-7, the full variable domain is DAGVTQSPTHLIKTRGQQVTLRCSPKSGHDTVSWYQQALGQGPQFIFQYYEEEERQRGNFPDRFSGHQFPNYSSELNVNALLLGDSALYLCASSRTGSSYEQYFGPGTRLTVT.

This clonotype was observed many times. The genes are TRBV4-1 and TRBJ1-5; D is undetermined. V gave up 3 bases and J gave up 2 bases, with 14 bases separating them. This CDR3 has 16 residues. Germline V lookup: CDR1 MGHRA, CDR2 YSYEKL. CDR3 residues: CASSQGTLEGNQPQHF. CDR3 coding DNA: TGCGCCAGCAGCCAGGGTACCCTCGAGGGCAATCAGCCCCAGCATTTT.

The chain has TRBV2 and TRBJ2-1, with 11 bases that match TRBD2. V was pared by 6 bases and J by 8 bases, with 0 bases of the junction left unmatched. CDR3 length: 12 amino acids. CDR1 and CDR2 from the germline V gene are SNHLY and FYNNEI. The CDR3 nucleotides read TGTGCCAGCAGGGGACTAGCGGATGAGCAGTTCTTC. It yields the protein CASRGLADEQFF.

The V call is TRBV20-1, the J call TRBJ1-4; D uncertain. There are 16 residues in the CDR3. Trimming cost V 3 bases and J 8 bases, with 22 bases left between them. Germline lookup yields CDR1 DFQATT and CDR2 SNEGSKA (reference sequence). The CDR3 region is CSASSTGGPRPEKLFF. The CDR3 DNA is TGCAGTGCTAGCTCAACCGGAGGACCTCGACCAGAAAAACTGTTTTTT.

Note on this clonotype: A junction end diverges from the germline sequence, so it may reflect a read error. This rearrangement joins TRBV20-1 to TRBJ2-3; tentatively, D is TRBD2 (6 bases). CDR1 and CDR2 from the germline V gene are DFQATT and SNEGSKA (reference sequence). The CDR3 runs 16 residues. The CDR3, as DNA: TGCTGTGCTAGAGATTTGCGCGGGATGGTGACAGATACGCAGTATTTT. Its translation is CCARDLRGMVTDTQYF.

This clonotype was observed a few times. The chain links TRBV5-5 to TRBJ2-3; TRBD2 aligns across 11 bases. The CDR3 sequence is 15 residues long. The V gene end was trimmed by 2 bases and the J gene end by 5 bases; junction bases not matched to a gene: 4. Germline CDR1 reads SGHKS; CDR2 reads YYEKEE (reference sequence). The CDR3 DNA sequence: TGTGCCAGCAGCTTCGCAGGGACTAGCGGAGATACGCAGTATTTT. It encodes CASSFAGTSGDTQYF.

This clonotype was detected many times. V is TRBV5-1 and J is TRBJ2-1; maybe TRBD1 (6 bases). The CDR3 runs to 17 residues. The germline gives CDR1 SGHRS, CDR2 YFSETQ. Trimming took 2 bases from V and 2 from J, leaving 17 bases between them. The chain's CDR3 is CASSFGFFRGTYNEQFF. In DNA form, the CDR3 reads TGCGCCAGCAGCTTTGGGTTTTTCAGGGGAACCTACAATGAGCAGTTCTTC.

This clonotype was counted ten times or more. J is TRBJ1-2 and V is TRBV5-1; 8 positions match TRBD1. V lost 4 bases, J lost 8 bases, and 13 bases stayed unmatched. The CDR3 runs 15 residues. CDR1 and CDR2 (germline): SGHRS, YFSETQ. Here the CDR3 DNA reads TGCGCCAGCAGCCTCGAATGGACAGGGATTGGAGGCTACACCTTC. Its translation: CASSLEWTGIGGYTF.